Below, 18 T cell receptor beta chains from the same sample are listed, as sequenced in a study of regulatory T cells in long-lasting Graves disease. The time point here: persistent/refractory GD, antithyroid drugs over 5 years with positive TRAb. PBMC-derived RNA was used for the TCR library. The authors built TCR beta libraries using iRepertoire HTBI primers and Arm-PCR of CDR3 regions. TCRdb analysed the multiplex PCR reads with MiXCR anew, one entry per CDR3 protein. The top ten clones hold about a quarter of a sample with around 400,000 distinct CDR3 sequences, around 20% of them seen once. The starting material was peripheral blood mononuclear cells (PBMCs), obtained when the disease was refractory, from a patient treated with antithyroid drugs. The receptors derive from a female donor with Graves disease.

The table lists this clonotype with a few counts. A much larger clone sits a single nucleotide away, making a read error possible. This chain joins TRBV2 and TRBJ1-4; tentatively, D is TRBD1 (6 bases). The CDR3 extends over 15 amino acids. Germline V CDR1 and CDR2: SNHLY, FYNNEI. The CDR3 DNA is TGTGCCAGCAGTGGACAGGCGACAACTAATGAAGAACTGTTTTTT. As protein: CASSGQATTNEELFF.

This clonotype was counted between two and nine times. At one boundary the junction diverges from the germline segment, which might be a read error. V and J are TRBV29-1 and TRBJ1-2; 12 bases fit TRBD1. Germline CDR1 is SQVTM and CDR2 is ANQGSEA. The CDR3 contains 13 residues. The CDR3 region has the DNA TGCAGCGTTTCTGGGATGGGGGACAGGGGGCCTCACTTC. Its translation is CSVSGMGDRGPHF.

The V gene is TRBV5-1, the J gene TRBJ1-2; TRBD1 might be the D (5 bases). Looked up from germline, CDR1 is SGHRS and CDR2 is YFSETQ. The CDR3 length is 15 residues. V lost 4 bases to trimming and J lost 6 bases, with 19 bases between them. Here the CDR3 DNA reads TGCGCCAGCAGCGTTGCCGGGGCCGAGTATAATGGCTACACCTTC. Translating it yields CASSVAGAEYNGYTF.

The sample holds a few counts of this clonotype. This chain uses TRBV18 with TRBJ2-7; D might be TRBD1 (6 bases). The V end lost 5 bases, the J end lost 4 bases, and 15 bases lay between the germline ends. The CDR3 totals 14 residues. Per germline, CDR1 KGHSH and CDR2 LQKENI. The CDR3 protein is CASSNQEQGYEQYF. CDR3 bases: TGTGCCAGCTCAAACCAAGAACAGGGTTACGAGCAGTACTTC.

In DNA form, the CDR3 reads TGTGCCAGCGGTTGGGCTATAAACCAAGAGACCCAGTACTTC. Encoded protein: CASGWAINQETQYF. This sequence joins TRBV6-1 and TRBJ2-5; no firm D call. The CDR3 has 14 residues. Trimming cost V 8 bases and J 0 bases, with 13 bases left between them. CDR1 MNHNS and CDR2 SASEGT come from the germline V gene.

This clonotype has at least ten counts. This chain connects TRBV12-3 or TRBV12-4 to TRBJ2-5; 8 bases are a match to TRBD1. This CDR3 has 17 residues. After removal of 3 bases from V and 2 bases from J, the junction contained 11 bases not matched to a gene. The CDR3 DNA follows: TGTGCCAGCAGTTTTAAGATAGGACAGGGTTGGCAAGAGACCCAGTACTTC. It is translated as CASSFKIGQGWQETQYF.

In its sample, this clonotype was seen a few times. The CDR3 bases are TGTGCCATCAGTGCGACCATAGGGGGCTCTGGGGCCAACGTCCTGACTTTC. Its protein product is CAISATIGGSGANVLTF. The rearrangement uses TRBV10-3 and TRBJ2-6; TRBD1 might be the D (6 bases). This CDR3 contains 17 residues. Trimming shortened V by 4 bases and J by 0 bases, and 13 bases separated the two germline ends. Germline loops: CDR1 ENHRY, CDR2 SYGVKD.

The chain has TRBV20-1 and TRBJ2-3; 7 bases fit TRBD2. This CDR3 has 15 residues. With V trimmed by 2 bases and J by 4 bases, 9 bases remained unmatched. Germline V gene lookup returns CDR1 DFQATT and CDR2 SNEGSKA (reference sequence). CDR3 in amino acids: CSARRRGRRADTQYF. CDR3 in DNA: TGCAGTGCTAGACGGCGCGGGAGACGTGCAGATACGCAGTATTTT.

This clonotype has more than one count but fewer than ten. The chain couples TRBV12-3 or TRBV12-4 to TRBJ1-2, with D uncertain. V lost 3 bases, J lost 7 bases, and 9 bases lay in between. This CDR3 has 12 amino acids. In nucleotides, the CDR3 is TGTGCCAGCAGTTTCCGGGTGGGTGGCTACACCTTC. The encoded protein is CASSFRVGGYTF.

The table lists this clonotype with a few counts. This chain uses TRBV4-2 with TRBJ2-1, with TRBD1 matching over 7 bases. Germline V gene lookup returns CDR1 LGHNA and CDR2 YNFKEQ. The CDR3 spans 14 residues. V trimming: 3 bases; J trimming: 4 bases; junction bases outside the gene matches: 3. The CDR3 loop reads CASSHGTVYNEQFF. For the CDR3, the DNA is TGTGCCAGCAGCCACGGGACAGTGTACAATGAGCAGTTCTTC.

This clonotype has only a few counts. The chain employs TRBV7-9 and TRBJ2-5; 7 bases match TRBD1. CDR3 length: 16 residues. Looked up from germline, CDR1 is SEHNR and CDR2 is FQNEAQ (reference sequence). With 3 bases clipped from V and 5 bases from J, the junction kept 12 bases outside the gene matches. This CDR3 is CASSFTGVLGLETQYF. CDR3 DNA: TGTGCCAGCAGCTTCACAGGGGTCCTCGGGTTGGAGACCCAGTACTTC.

The gene calls are TRBV12-3 or TRBV12-4 and TRBJ2-3; possibly TRBD2 for D (6 bases). CDR3 length equals 14 residues. The germline V and J ends were trimmed by 3 bases and 5 bases, with 12 bases remaining between them. The DNA for the CDR3 is TGTGCCAGCAGTTTCCCCGGGAGAGGAGATACGCAGTATTTT. It encodes CASSFPGRGDTQYF.

Remarks on this clonotype: Just one base apart from a much larger clone, this may be a read error. The genes are TRBV28 and TRBJ1-1; 7 bases map to TRBD1. CDR1 is MDHEN, CDR2 SYDVKM, per germline. After removal of 3 bases from V and 0 bases from J, the junction contained 4 bases not matched to a gene. This CDR3 contains 15 residues. CDR3 residues: CASSFAGTVNTEAFF. The CDR3 coding sequence is TGTGCCAGCAGTTTCGCCGGGACAGTGAACACTGAAGCTTTCTTT.

This clonotype appeared many times. The CDR3 is CASSYSQGGLNTEAFF. As DNA, the CDR3 is TGTGCCAGCAGTTATTCTCAGGGGGGCCTGAACACTGAAGCTTTCTTT. The V call is TRBV6-2 or TRBV6-3, the J call TRBJ1-1, with 7 bases lining up with TRBD1. Germline CDR1 is MNHEY and CDR2 is SVGEGT. The ends lost 3 bases at V and 0 bases at J; junction bases unmatched: 7. The CDR3 is 16 amino acids.

This clonotype was picked up many times. This rearrangement joins TRBV2 to TRBJ1-5; TRBD1 is a possible D gene (5 bases). CDR1 is SNHLY, CDR2 FYNNEI, per germline. V was trimmed by 0 bases and J by 6 bases, leaving 18 bases between them. The CDR3 loop spans 17 amino acids. CDR3 sequence: CASSEAFPQGNSQPQHF. In nucleotides, the CDR3 is TGTGCCAGCAGTGAAGCGTTTCCCCAGGGAAATAGTCAGCCCCAGCATTTT.

As to this clonotype: This may stem from a read error, because a much larger clone lies one nucleotide away. The chain couples TRBV24-1 to TRBJ1-5; TRBD1 matches 7 bases. Germline CDR1 and CDR2: KGHDR and SFDVKD. This CDR3 is built from 17 residues. The CDR3 sequence: CAASDTRQGVGNQPQHF. For the CDR3, the DNA is TGTGCCGCCAGTGATACCCGCCAGGGGGTTGGCAATCAGCCCCAGCATTTT.

V gene TRBV13 combines with J gene TRBJ2-7; 7 positions match TRBD1. V lost 5 bases and J lost 3; bases outside the gene matches: 7. The CDR3 extends over 14 amino acids. The germline V gene has CDR1 PRHDT and CDR2 FYEKMQ (reference sequence). CDR3 in amino acids: CASSRGQAIYEQYF. As DNA, the CDR3 is TGTGCCAGCAGCCGAGGACAGGCGATCTACGAGCAGTACTTC.

This clonotype occurred many times. The chain joins TRBV28 to TRBJ2-7; D is uncertain. The CDR3 has 12 amino acids. The V end lost 7 bases, the J end lost 7 bases, and 14 bases lay between the germline ends. The germline V gene encodes CDR1 MDHEN and CDR2 SYDVKM. DNA for the CDR3: TGTGCCAGCAACGGGCCCACATCGGAGCAGTACTTC. It translates to CASNGPTSEQYF.